This TCR beta chain was profiled in a study of blood T cell repertoires in COVID-19. Sequencing used immunoSEQ multiplex PCR; TCRdb keeps in-frame clones, though not all of them. The table shows almost 200,000 clones, with 86% occurring only once. V lost 2 bases to trimming and J lost 5 bases; unmatched junction nucleotides: 4. Per the germline V gene, CDR1 is SGDLS and CDR2 is YYNGEE. This CDR3 spans 15 amino acids. The V call is TRBV9, the J call TRBJ2-1; 10 nucleotides agree with TRBD2. Sequencing was carried out using peripheral blood. The sequence was obtained from a woman between 70 and 85 years old with acute or convalescent COVID-19. CDR3 sequence (DNA): TGTGCCAGCAGCGTGAGAGCGGGAGGGAACAATGAGCAGTTCTTC. Amino acid sequence: CASSVRAGGNNEQFF.